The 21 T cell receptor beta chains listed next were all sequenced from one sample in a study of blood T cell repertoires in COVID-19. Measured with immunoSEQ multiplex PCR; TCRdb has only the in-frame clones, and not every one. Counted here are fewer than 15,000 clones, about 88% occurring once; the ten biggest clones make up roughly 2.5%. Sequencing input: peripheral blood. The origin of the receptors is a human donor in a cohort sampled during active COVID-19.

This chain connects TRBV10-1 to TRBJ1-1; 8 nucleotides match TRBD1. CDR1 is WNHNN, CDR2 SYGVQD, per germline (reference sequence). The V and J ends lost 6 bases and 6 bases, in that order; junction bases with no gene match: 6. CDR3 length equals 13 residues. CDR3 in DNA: TGCGCCAGCAGAGCCGACAGGGGCTCTGAAGCTTTCTTT. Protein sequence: CASRADRGSEAFF.

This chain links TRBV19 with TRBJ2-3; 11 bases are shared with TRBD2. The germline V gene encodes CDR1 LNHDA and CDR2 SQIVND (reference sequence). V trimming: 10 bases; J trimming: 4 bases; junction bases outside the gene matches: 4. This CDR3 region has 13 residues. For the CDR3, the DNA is TGTGCCACCTCGACTAGCGGGGCAGATACGCAGTATTTT. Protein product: CATSTSGADTQYF. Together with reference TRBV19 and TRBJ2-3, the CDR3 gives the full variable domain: DGGITQSPKYLFRKEGQNVTLSCEQNLNHDAMYWYRQDPGQGLRLIYYSQIVNDFQKGDIAEGYSVSREKKESFPLTVTSAQKNPTAFYLCATSTSGADTQYFGPGTRLTVL.

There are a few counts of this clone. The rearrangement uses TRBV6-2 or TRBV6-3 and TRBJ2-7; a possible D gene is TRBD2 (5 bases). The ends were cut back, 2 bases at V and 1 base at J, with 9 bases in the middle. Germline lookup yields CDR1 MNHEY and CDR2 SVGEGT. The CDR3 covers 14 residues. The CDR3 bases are TGTGCCAGCAGTTACCGGGGTTGGTCCTACGAGCAGTACTTC. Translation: CASSYRGWSYEQYF.

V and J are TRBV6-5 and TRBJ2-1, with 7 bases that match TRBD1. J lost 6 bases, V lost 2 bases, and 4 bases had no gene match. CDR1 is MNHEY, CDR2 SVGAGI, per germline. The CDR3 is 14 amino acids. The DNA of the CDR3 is TGTGCCAGCAGTTACCAGGGGGTGATCAATGAGCAGTTCTTC. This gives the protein CASSYQGVINEQFF.

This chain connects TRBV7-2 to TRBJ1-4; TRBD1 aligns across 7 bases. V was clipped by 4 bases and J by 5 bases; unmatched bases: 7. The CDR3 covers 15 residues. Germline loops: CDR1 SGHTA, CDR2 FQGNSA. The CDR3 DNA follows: TGTGCCAGCAGCTCATTTGGACAGGCCAATGAAAAACTGTTTTTT. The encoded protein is CASSSFGQANEKLFF.

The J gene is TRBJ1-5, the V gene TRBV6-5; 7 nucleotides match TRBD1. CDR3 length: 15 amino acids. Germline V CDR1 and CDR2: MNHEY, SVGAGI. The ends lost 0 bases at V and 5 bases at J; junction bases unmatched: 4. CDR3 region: CASSYSNQGDQPQHF. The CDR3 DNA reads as TGTGCCAGCAGTTACTCGAACCAGGGGGATCAGCCCCAGCATTTT.

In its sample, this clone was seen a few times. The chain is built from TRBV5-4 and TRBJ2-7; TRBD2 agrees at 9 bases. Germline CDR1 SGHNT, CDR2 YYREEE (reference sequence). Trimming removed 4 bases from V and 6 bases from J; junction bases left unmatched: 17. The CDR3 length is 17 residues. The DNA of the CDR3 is TGTGCCAGCAGCCAGGCGGGAGGGGCGACAGTACCGGGCGAGCAGTACTTC. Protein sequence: CASSQAGGATVPGEQYF.

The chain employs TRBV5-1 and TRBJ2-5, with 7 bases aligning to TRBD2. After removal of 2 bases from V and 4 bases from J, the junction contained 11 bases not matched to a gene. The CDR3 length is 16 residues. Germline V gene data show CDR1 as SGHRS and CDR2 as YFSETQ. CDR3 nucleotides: TGCGCCAGCAGCTTTCAAGGCGGGGGTGCTGCAGAGACCCAGTACTTC. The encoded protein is CASSFQGGGAAETQYF.

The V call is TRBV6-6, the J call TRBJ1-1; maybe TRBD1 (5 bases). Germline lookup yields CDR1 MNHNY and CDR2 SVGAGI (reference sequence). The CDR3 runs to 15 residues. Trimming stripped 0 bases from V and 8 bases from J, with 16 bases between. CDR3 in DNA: TGTGCCAGCAGTTACTCGAGGCAAGGGGTGGGGGAAGCTTTCTTT. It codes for CASSYSRQGVGEAFF.

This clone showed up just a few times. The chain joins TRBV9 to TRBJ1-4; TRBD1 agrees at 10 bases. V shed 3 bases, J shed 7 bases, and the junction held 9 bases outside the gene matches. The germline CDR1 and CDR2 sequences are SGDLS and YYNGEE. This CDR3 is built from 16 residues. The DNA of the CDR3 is TGTGCCAGCAGCGACCAGACAGGGGGCGCGCTTGAAAAACTGTTTTTT. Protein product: CASSDQTGGALEKLFF.

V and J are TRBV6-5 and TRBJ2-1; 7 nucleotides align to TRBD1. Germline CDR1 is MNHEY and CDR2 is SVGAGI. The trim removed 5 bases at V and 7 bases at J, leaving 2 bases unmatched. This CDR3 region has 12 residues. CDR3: CASSRQGNEQFF. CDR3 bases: TGTGCCAGCAGTCGACAGGGAAATGAGCAGTTCTTC.

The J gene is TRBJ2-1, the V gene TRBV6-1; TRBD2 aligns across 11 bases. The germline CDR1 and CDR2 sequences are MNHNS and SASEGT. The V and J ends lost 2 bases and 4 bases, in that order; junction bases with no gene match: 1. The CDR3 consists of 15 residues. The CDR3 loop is CASSELAGGYNEQFF. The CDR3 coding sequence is TGTGCCAGCAGTGAACTAGCGGGGGGTTACAATGAGCAGTTCTTC.

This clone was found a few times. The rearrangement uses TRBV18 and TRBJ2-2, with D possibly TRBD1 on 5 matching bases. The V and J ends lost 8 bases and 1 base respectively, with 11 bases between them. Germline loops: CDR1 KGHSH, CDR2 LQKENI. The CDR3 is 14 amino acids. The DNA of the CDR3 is TGTGCCAGCCTGACACAGGTGAACACCGGGGAGCTGTTTTTT. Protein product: CASLTQVNTGELFF. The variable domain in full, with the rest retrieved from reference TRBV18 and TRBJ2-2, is NAGVMQNPRHLVRRRGQEARLRCSPMKGHSHVYWYRQLPEEGLKFMVYLQKENIIDESGMPKERFSAEFPKEGPSILRIQQVVRGDSAAYFCASLTQVNTGELFFGEGSRLTVL.

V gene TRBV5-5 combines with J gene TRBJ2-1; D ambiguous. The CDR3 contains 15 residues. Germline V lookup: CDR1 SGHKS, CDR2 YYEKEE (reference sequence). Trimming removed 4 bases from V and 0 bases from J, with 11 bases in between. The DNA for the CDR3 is TGTGCCAGCAGCATGACACCCTTCTCCTACAATGAGCAGTTCTTC. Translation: CASSMTPFSYNEQFF.

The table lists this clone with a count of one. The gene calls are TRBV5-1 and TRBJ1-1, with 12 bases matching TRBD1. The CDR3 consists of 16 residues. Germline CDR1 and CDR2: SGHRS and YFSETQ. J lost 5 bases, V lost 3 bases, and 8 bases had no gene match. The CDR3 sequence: CASSSSGTGGVTEAFF. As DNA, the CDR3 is TGCGCCAGCAGCTCCTCCGGGACAGGGGGCGTGACTGAAGCTTTCTTT.

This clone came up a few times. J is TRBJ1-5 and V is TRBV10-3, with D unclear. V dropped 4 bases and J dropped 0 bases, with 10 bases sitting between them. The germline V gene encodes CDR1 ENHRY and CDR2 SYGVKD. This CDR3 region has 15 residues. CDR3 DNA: TGTGCCATCAGTGTGGGCAGACATAGCAATCAGCCCCAGCATTTT. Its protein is CAISVGRHSNQPQHF.

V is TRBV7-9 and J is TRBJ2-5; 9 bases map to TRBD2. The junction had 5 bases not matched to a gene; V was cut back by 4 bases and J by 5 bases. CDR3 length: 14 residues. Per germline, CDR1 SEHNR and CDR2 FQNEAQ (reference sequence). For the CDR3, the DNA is TGTGCCAGCAGCTACGCGGGGGGGCCGGAGACCCAGTACTTC. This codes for CASSYAGGPETQYF.

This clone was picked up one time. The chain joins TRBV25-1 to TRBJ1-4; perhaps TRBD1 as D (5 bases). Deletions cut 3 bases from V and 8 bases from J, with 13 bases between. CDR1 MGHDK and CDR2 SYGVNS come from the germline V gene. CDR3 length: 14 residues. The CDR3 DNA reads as TGTGCCAGCAGTGAGAGTGGAAACAGGGAAAAACTGTTTTTT. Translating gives CASSESGNREKLFF.

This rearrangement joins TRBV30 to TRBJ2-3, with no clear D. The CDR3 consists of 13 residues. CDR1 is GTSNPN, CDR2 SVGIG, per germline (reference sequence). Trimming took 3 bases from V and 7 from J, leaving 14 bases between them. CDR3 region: CAWSQASNNTQYF. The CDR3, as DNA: TGTGCCTGGAGCCAAGCCTCTAATAATACGCAGTATTTT.

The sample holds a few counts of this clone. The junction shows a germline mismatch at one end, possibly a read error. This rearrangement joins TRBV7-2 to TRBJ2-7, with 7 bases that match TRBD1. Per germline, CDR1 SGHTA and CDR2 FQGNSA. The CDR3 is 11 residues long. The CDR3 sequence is CASSLLRDRNF. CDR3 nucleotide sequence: TGTGCCAGCAGCTTACTCCGGGACAGAAATTTC.

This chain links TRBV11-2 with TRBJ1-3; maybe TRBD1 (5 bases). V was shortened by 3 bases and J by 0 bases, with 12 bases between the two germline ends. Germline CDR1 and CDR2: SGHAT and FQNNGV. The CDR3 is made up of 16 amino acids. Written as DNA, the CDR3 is TGTGCCAGCAGCTTGCAGGGTTCCTTCTCTGGAAACACCATATATTTT. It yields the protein CASSLQGSFSGNTIYF. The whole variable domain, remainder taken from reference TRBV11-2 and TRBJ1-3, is EAGVAQSPRYKIIEKRQSVAFWCNPISGHATLYWYQQILGQGPKLLIQFQNNGVVDDSQLPKDRFSAERLKGVDSTLKIQPAKLEDSAVYLCASSLQGSFSGNTIYFGEGSWLTVV.